This entry describes one T cell receptor (beta chain). Its antigen specificity is not known. No base qualities exist here, and no much larger clone lies one base off it. Taken with the paper, the label for time point translates to: baseline before first vaccination. Vaccinee samples were obtained from the UK trials COV001 and COV002, which included a single-blind randomized controlled phase 2/3 trial of AZD1222 (ChAdOx1 nCoV-19) in healthy adults. Trial participant PBMC samples were collected at day 0 and day 28 after the second dose for TCRbeta chain sequencing. The CDR3 regions of human TCRbeta chains were analyzed by immunosequencing. Per the authors' processing: Repertoire TCRs were matched against a reference library of SARS-CoV-2-specific TCRs generated with the MIRA antigen-specificity platform. Breadth meant the fraction of unique TCRs that were SARS-CoV-2-associated, whereas depth meant the fraction of total T cells that were SARS-CoV-2-associated. Using the MIRA data, each spike-specific TCR was assigned both to the spike region to which the TCR was reactive and to a CD4 or CD8 class. Log10-transformed breadth and depth values were compared by one-way ANOVA with Sidak's multiple comparisons tests. As stored in TCRdb, this immuneACCESS dataset retains in-frame rearrangements with V and J assigned. A fraction of the clones does not appear; measured against another copy, unresolved V genes explain less than half of the discrepancy, and the remainder lacks a known reason. V and J calls and clone size are copied from that table; D and trimming were computed from the DNA. The sample records 140,000 to 150,000 clones, just under 95% of which are singletons. The ten largest clonotypes hold approximately 1.5% of the sample.

This sample was taken from a study of T cell responses to AZD1222 COVID-19 vaccine (dated by TCRdb to the early 2020s). Describing the broader study: AZD1222 recipients whose second dose came at about 4 weeks and those whose second dose came at about 12 weeks were combined into one group, since spike-specific TCR depth and breadth did not differ between the two schedules. TCR sequencing covered about 230 trial participants: 207 given two doses of AZD1222 and 26 given two doses of MenACWY control vaccine. Trial participants were enrolled by age into subgroups of 18-55, 56-69 and 70-plus years, and around 150, 29 and 61 TCR-sequenced participants, respectively, were included in these subgroups.

Summary of the overall study and its limitations: The whole spike protein was spanned by vaccine-associated CD4 TCRs, and dominant responses were seen in regions 160-218 and 743-854. Because no samples from the day 14 peak response were available, repertoires could be characterized only after the peak T cell response. The 56-69-year group was small, and its depth increase did not reach significance, likely because of low power. Reportedly, close to half of the unique spike-specific TCRs recognized epitopes lying outside the regions that are mutated in the B.1.351 and B.1.1.7 variants. After two AZD1222 doses, both the breadth and the depth of spike-specific TCRs were significantly higher than at day 0 and than in MenACWY recipients. Conclusions about previously exposed vaccinees were limited because only six AZD1222 recipients were SARS-CoV-2 seropositive at baseline. Participants were mostly white British and included more females than males, and it was suggested by the authors that clonal diversity may have been underestimated.

The junction shows trimming of 1 base on V and 4 bases on J, and the gene matches do not reach 9 bases of it. From the cysteine up to the phenylalanine, the CDR3 has a length of 20 residues. Of the read, only the CDR3 DNA is kept; its 60 bases are in frame from base 1. For CDR1 and CDR2, the germline V gene lists MGHRA and YSYEKL. Specimen: peripheral blood, collected on day 0 of AZD1222 vaccination. The chain is assembled from TRBV4-1 and TRBJ2-2; TRBD2 agrees with 16 junctional bases. This TCR derives from an adult in good health. The bases are TGCGCCAGCAGCCAAGCCCCGGGACTAGCGGGAGGGAGGGGCACCGGGGAGCTGTTTTTT. Its translation reads: CASSQAPGLAGGRGTGELFF.